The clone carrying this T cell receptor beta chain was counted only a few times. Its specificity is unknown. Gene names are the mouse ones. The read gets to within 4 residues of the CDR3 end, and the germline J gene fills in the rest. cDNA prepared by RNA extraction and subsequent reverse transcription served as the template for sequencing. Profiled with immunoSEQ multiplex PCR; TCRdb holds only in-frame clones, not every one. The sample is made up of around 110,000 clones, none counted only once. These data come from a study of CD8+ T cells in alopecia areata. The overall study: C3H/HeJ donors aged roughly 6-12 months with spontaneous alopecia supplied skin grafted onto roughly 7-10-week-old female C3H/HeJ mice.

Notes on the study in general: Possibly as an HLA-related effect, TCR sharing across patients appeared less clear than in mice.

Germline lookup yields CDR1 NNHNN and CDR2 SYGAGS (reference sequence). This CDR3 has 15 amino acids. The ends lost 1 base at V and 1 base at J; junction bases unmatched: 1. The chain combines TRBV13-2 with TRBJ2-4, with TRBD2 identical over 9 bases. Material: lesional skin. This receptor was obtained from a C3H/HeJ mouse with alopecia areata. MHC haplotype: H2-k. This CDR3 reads CASGDWGGGQNTLYF. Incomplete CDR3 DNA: TGTGCCAGCGGTGATTGGGGGGGCGGTCAAAAC.